A single sample gave rise to the 21 T cell receptor beta chains below, sequenced in a study of beta chain features in type 1 diabetes. Overall study results and limits: All four CD4+ subsets of Type 1 diabetes patients contained TCRB CDR3s that were moderately but significantly shorter.

The whole isolated RNA underwent reverse transcription, so sequencing captured expressed TCRB transcripts. Here immunoSEQ multiplex PCR was the method, and the copy in TCRdb shows in-frame clones only, minus some. The table has a few hundred thousand clones, less than 15% seen once; the top ten hold over 0.014%. Their specific antigens are unknown. The sequencing sample was made of naive CD4+ T cells from blood. The receptors stem from a woman aged 18-29 years with type 1 diabetes.

Only a few counts were recorded for this clone. The chain employs TRBV29-1 and TRBJ1-1; no definite D call. V lost 6 bases to trimming and J lost 4 bases, with 6 bases between them. Germline assignment: CDR1 SQVTM and CDR2 ANQGSEA. The CDR3 is 10 residues long. The CDR3 spells CSVTPTEAFF. The DNA for the CDR3 is TGCAGCGTGACACCCACTGAAGCTTTCTTT.

This clone has a handful of counts. For the CDR3, the DNA is TGCAGCGTCCGACCGGGGTGGTCAACAGATACGCAGTATTTT. Translation gives CSVRPGWSTDTQYF. V and J are TRBV29-1 and TRBJ2-3, with a weak D call TRBD2 (5 bases). The CDR3 sequence is 14 residues long. The germline gives CDR1 SQVTM, CDR2 ANQGSEA. Trimming shortened V by 6 bases and J by 3 bases, and 16 bases separated the two germline ends.

The chain uses TRBV18 and TRBJ2-7; TRBD1 might be the D (5 bases). V shed 2 bases and J shed 0 bases, with 17 bases lying between them. Germline assignment: CDR1 KGHSH and CDR2 LQKENI. This CDR3 is 17 amino acids long. The CDR3 DNA sequence: TGTGCCAGCTCACCAGTTGGACAATTCCTCACCTCCTACGAGCAGTACTTC. Translation: CASSPVGQFLTSYEQYF.

This clone has more than one count but fewer than ten. The chain carries TRBV6-5 and TRBJ2-5, with TRBD2 matching over 7 bases. This CDR3 spans 15 amino acids. Trimming at V came to 5 bases and at J to 4 bases, leaving 10 bases not matched to a gene. The germline gives CDR1 MNHEY, CDR2 SVGAGI. In DNA, the CDR3 is TGTGCCAGCAGTAACCCTCACGGGGAGGGAGAGACCCAGTACTTC. It translates to CASSNPHGEGETQYF.

This clone has more than one count but fewer than ten. This chain joins TRBV4-1 and TRBJ2-1, with 7 bases that match TRBD1. Germline V CDR1 and CDR2: MGHRA, YSYEKL. CDR3 length equals 15 residues. V trimming: 2 bases; J trimming: 5 bases; junction bases outside the gene matches: 6. CDR3 nucleotides: TGCGCCAGCAGCCAATGGGGACAGACTAACAATGAGCAGTTCTTC. This gives the protein CASSQWGQTNNEQFF.

This chain joins TRBV2 and TRBJ1-1; 9 nucleotides align to TRBD1. Trimming cost V 6 bases and J 1 base; bases outside gene matches: 9. Germline CDR1 and CDR2: SNHLY and FYNNEI. CDR3 length equals 16 residues. CDR3 sequence reads: CASRWDRVGRNTEAFF. In DNA form, the CDR3 reads TGTGCCAGCAGATGGGACAGGGTAGGTCGGAACACTGAAGCTTTCTTT.

The chain combines TRBV7-3 with TRBJ1-1; unclear D gene. Looked up from germline, CDR1 is SGHTA and CDR2 is FQGTGA. V was clipped by 4 bases and J by 4 bases, with 13 bases between them. There are 14 residues in the CDR3. CDR3 nucleotides: TGTGCCAGCAGCTCCGGGTCCCCGGGCACTGAAGCTTTCTTT. It specifies CASSSGSPGTEAFF.

This clone occurred a few times. V usage is TRBV2 and J usage is TRBJ2-7, with TRBD2 matching over 15 bases. With 3 bases clipped from V and 5 bases from J, the junction kept 2 bases outside the gene matches. Germline V gene data show CDR1 as SNHLY and CDR2 as FYNNEI. CDR3 length: 15 amino acids. The CDR3 loop is CASSEGLAGGNEQYV. The CDR3, as DNA: TGTGCCAGCAGTGAGGGACTAGCGGGAGGTAACGAGCAGTACGTC.

The chain recombines TRBV5-1 with TRBJ2-7; D is perhaps TRBD2 (5 bases). Germline V gene lookup returns CDR1 SGHRS and CDR2 YFSETQ. Trimming took 0 bases from V and 5 from J, leaving 6 bases between them. The CDR3 covers 12 residues. The CDR3 DNA reads as TGCGCCAGCAGCTTGGTGAGGGACGAGCAGTACTTC. Its protein is CASSLVRDEQYF.

The chain couples TRBV6-5 to TRBJ2-2; 7 positions match TRBD2. CDR1 and CDR2 from the germline V gene are MNHEY and SVGAGI. This CDR3 contains 16 residues. The V and J ends lost 2 bases and 1 base, in that order; junction bases with no gene match: 4. The DNA of the CDR3 is TGTGCCAGCAGTTACCTGCCTAGCGGGAACACCGGGGAGCTGTTTTTT. Its translation is CASSYLPSGNTGELFF.

The gene calls are TRBV5-4 and TRBJ2-1, with 14 bases fitting TRBD2. J lost 5 bases, V lost 4 bases, and 5 bases had no gene match. Germline lookup yields CDR1 SGHNT and CDR2 YYREEE (reference sequence). The CDR3 length is 16 residues. DNA for the CDR3: TGTGCCAGCAGCCAGGGACTAGCGGGAGTTAACAATGAGCAGTTCTTC. Translating it yields CASSQGLAGVNNEQFF.

The sample holds a few counts of this clone. V is TRBV6-6 and J is TRBJ2-7, with a possible D match to TRBD2 (6 bases). Trimming cost V 5 bases and J 5 bases, with 19 bases left between them. Germline V gene lookup returns CDR1 MNHNY and CDR2 SVGAGI (reference sequence). This CDR3 has 15 amino acids. The CDR3 sequence: CASSKIGTADHEQYF. CDR3 coding DNA: TGTGCCAGCAGTAAGATAGGGACTGCTGACCACGAGCAGTACTTC.

The chain couples TRBV6-4 to TRBJ2-7, with D perhaps matching TRBD2 (6 bases). The CDR3 loop spans 16 amino acids. Trimming removed 4 bases from V and 2 bases from J, with 18 bases in between. Germline values: CDR1 MRHNA, CDR2 SNTAGT. CDR3 sequence (DNA): TGTGCCAGCAGTGTCCCCGGGACTCCAAAAACCTACGAGCAGTACGTC. Its translation: CASSVPGTPKTYEQYV.

There are a few counts of this clone. This sequence joins TRBV5-1 and TRBJ2-1, with 8 bases lining up with TRBD1. With V trimmed by 7 bases and J by 2 bases, 8 bases remained unmatched. Germline V gives CDR1 SGHRS, CDR2 YFSETQ. This CDR3 is built from 15 residues. The CDR3 nucleotides read TGCGCCAGCGACCCGGGGACAGGCCCCTACAATGAGCAGTTCTTC. Translating gives CASDPGTGPYNEQFF.

The V gene is TRBV7-6, the J gene TRBJ2-1; TRBD1 might be the D (5 bases). Trimming cost V 0 bases and J 8 bases, with 8 bases left between them. Germline CDR1 and CDR2: SGHVS and FNYEAQ. The CDR3 totals 13 residues. CDR3 nucleotide sequence: TGTGCCAGCAGCTTAGCACAGGTCGATGAGCAGTTCTTC. This sequence encodes CASSLAQVDEQFF.

The chain couples TRBV6-5 to TRBJ2-1, with a possible D match to TRBD2 (5 bases). The CDR3 length is 15 residues. Trimming took 2 bases from V and 8 from J, leaving 16 bases between them. CDR1 is MNHEY, CDR2 SVGAGI, per germline. The CDR3 reads CASSYGSRAQHEQFF. The CDR3, as DNA: TGTGCCAGCAGTTACGGGTCGCGGGCCCAACATGAGCAGTTCTTC.

The CDR3 sequence is CAWSIGTLGTEAFF. CDR3 nucleotides: TGTGCCTGGAGTATAGGGACACTTGGCACTGAAGCTTTCTTT. V gene TRBV30 combines with J gene TRBJ1-1; D may be TRBD1 (6 bases). Germline V lookup: CDR1 GTSNPN, CDR2 SVGIG (reference sequence). This CDR3 region has 14 residues. V lost 2 bases and J 4 bases, leaving 14 bases between the germline ends.

This clone has just a few counts. The V call is TRBV5-4, the J call TRBJ2-1; weak D call: TRBD2 (6 bases). Germline V gene sequence: CDR1 SGHNT, CDR2 YYREEE (reference sequence). The V and J ends lost 4 bases and 12 bases respectively, with 17 bases between them. The CDR3 length is 13 residues. In DNA form, the CDR3 reads TGTGCCAGCAGCGGACTATCGGGGGACGGGCAGTTCTTC. It yields the protein CASSGLSGDGQFF. The full variable domain, its missing parts supplied by reference TRBV5-4 and TRBJ2-1, is ETGVTQSPTHLIKTRGQQVTLRCSSQSGHNTVSWYQQALGQGPQFIFQYYREEENGRGNFPPRFSGLQFPNYSSELNVNALELDDSALYLCASSGLSGDGQFFGPGTRLTVL.

This sequence joins TRBV11-2 and TRBJ1-1; D is possibly TRBD1 (5 bases). This CDR3 is 13 amino acids long. Germline V lookup: CDR1 SGHAT, CDR2 FQNNGV. Trimming shortened V by 5 bases and J by 0 bases, and 7 bases separated the two germline ends. The CDR3 is CASSPGVNTEAFF. The CDR3 region has the DNA TGTGCCAGCAGCCCGGGGGTGAACACTGAAGCTTTCTTT.

This rearrangement joins TRBV7-2 to TRBJ2-3; D gene uncertain. The CDR3 runs to 13 residues. The germline V gene encodes CDR1 SGHTA and CDR2 FQGNSA. V lost 4 bases to trimming and J lost 4 bases, with 9 bases between them. The CDR3 sequence is CASSSRYPDTQYF. DNA of the CDR3: TGTGCCAGCAGCTCGCGTTATCCAGATACGCAGTATTTT.

This clone has more than one count but fewer than ten. In nucleotides, the CDR3 is TGCAGCGTTGTGCGGGAGTCGCTCGGTGAGCAGTTCTTC. It yields the protein CSVVRESLGEQFF. The rearrangement links TRBV29-1 to TRBJ2-1; TRBD2 aligns across 7 bases. CDR1 and CDR2 from the germline V gene are SQVTM and ANQGSEA. The CDR3 spans 13 residues. The junction had 9 bases not matched to a gene; V was cut back by 4 bases and J by 9 bases.